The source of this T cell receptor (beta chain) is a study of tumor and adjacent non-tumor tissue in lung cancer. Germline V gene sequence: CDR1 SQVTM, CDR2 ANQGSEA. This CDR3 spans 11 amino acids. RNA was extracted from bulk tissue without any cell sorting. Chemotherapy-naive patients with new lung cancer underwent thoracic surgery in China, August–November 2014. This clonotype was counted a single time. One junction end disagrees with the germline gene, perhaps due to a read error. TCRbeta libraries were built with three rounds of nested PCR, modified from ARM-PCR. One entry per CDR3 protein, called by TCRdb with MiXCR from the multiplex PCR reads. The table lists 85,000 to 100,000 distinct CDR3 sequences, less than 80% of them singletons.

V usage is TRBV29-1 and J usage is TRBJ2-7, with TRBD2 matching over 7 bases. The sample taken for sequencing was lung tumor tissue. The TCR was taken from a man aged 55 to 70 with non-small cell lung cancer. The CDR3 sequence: CSASGVYEQYF. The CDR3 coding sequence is TGCAGCGCCAGCGGGGTCTACGAGCAGTACTTT.